This TCR beta chain is from a study of post-analysis software for immune sequencing data. Across the study: The study covered relapsing-remitting, secondary progressive and progressive-relapsing courses of multiple sclerosis.

Study-wide results and limits: When patients were compared with controls, 5 or 6 TRBV segments were more frequent, TRBV5-6, TRBV5-1 and TRBV20-1 among them. Significantly lower normalized Chao1 diversity was seen in multiple sclerosis patients than in controls. Batch-mates among the samples co-clustered strongly by F measure.

Regarding this clonotype: Its cognate antigen is unknown.

Prepared TCR beta cDNA libraries contained unique molecular identifiers. The T cell input of about 1 to 10 million gave 400,000 to 500,000 cDNA molecules. TCRdb analysed the PCR reads with MiXCR anew, one entry per CDR3 protein. The top ten clones hold approximately 4.4% of a sample with 750,000 to 950,000 distinct CDR3 sequences, about 43% of them seen once. The V gene end was trimmed by 5 bases and the J gene end by 0 bases; junction bases not matched to a gene: 8. CDR3 length: 15 amino acids. In germline, CDR1 is DFQATT, CDR2 SNEGSKA (reference sequence). This TCR was sampled from a girl under 18 with multiple sclerosis. Source material: blood. The chain employs TRBV20-1 and TRBJ2-7; TRBD2 matches 9 bases. The CDR3, as DNA: TGCAGTGCTTTTAGCGGGAGCCGTAGCTCCTACGAGCAGTACTTC. Amino acids: CSAFSGSRSSYEQYF.